The 22 T cell receptor beta chains presented below share a single source sample, sequenced in a study of beta chain features in type 1 diabetes. The isolated RNA, all of it, was reverse transcribed, so expressed TCRB transcripts were what got sequenced. The protocol was immunoSEQ multiplex PCR, while the TCRdb copy is restricted to in-frame clones and leaves out a portion. The sample yields roughly 400,000 clones, about 15% seen once. What was sequenced was naive CD4+ T cells from blood. These receptors originate from a young man in good health.

This clone was found a few times. The rearrangement uses TRBV30 and TRBJ1-5, with D perhaps matching TRBD1 (5 bases). The V gene lost 0 bases and the J gene lost 6 bases, with 9 bases spanning the gap. Germline V gives CDR1 GTSNPN, CDR2 SVGIG (reference sequence). This CDR3 has 13 residues. CDR3: CAWSVGRGQPQHF. The DNA for the CDR3 is TGTGCCTGGAGTGTGGGACGGGGTCAGCCCCAGCATTTT. The complete variable domain, with remaining parts taken from reference TRBV30 and TRBJ1-5, reads SQTIHQWPATLVQPVGSPLSLECTVEGTSNPNLYWYRQAAGRGLQLLFYSVGIGQISSEVPQNLSASRPQDRQFILSSKKLLLSDSGFYLCAWSVGRGQPQHFGDGTRLSIL.

This sequence joins TRBV18 and TRBJ1-5, with a possible D match to TRBD1 (5 bases). This CDR3 has 15 residues. The V gene's germline CDR1 is KGHSH and CDR2 LQKENI. The V end lost 0 bases, the J end lost 4 bases, and 10 bases lay between the germline ends. CDR3 amino acids: CASSPPGTGNQPQHF. CDR3 in DNA: TGTGCCAGCTCACCACCGGGGACTGGAAATCAGCCCCAGCATTTT.

This clone was found a few times. This chain joins TRBV11-2 and TRBJ2-6, with D hard to call. Germline V lookup: CDR1 SGHAT, CDR2 FQNNGV. The CDR3 length is 16 residues. Trimming removed 3 bases at V and 0 bases at J, with 9 bases between. CDR3 sequence (DNA): TGTGCCAGCAGCTTGCTTAGGTCCTCTGGGGCCAACGTCCTGACTTTC. It yields the protein CASSLLRSSGANVLTF.

This clone was seen more than once but under ten times. This chain links TRBV7-9 with TRBJ2-4; the match to TRBD1 covers 8 bases. The CDR3 length is 16 residues. Germline V gene lookup returns CDR1 SEHNR and CDR2 FQNEAQ (reference sequence). J was trimmed by 5 bases and V by 1 base; bases with no gene match: 7. In DNA form, the CDR3 reads TGTGCCAGCAGCTTAGGACAGGGGCTGGCAGAAAACATTCAGTACTTC. Translated: CASSLGQGLAENIQYF.

The chain has TRBV9 and TRBJ1-2; TRBD1 aligns across 8 bases. The CDR3 sequence is 14 residues long. Trimming at V came to 2 bases and at J to 8 bases, leaving 8 bases not matched to a gene. The germline CDR1 and CDR2 sequences are SGDLS and YYNGEE. The CDR3 DNA is TGTGCCAGCAGCGTGTCGGGACAGGAGTACGGCTACACCTTC. Translation gives CASSVSGQEYGYTF. The full variable domain, rest sourced from reference TRBV9 and TRBJ1-2, is DSGVTQTPKHLITATGQRVTLRCSPRSGDLSVYWYQQSLDQGLQFLIQYYNGEERAKGNILERFSAQQFPDLHSELNLSSLELGDSALYFCASSVSGQEYGYTFGSGTRLTVV.

This clone was seen more than once but under ten times. The gene calls are TRBV7-9 and TRBJ1-4, with a tentative D call TRBD1 (5 bases). The CDR3 is 13 amino acids. Germline values: CDR1 SEHNR, CDR2 FQNEAQ (reference sequence). Trimming stripped 1 base from V and 14 bases from J, with 14 bases between. In DNA form, the CDR3 reads TGTGCCAGCAGCTTAGATAACGTTGGGGCTCTGTTTTTT. Translation: CASSLDNVGALFF.

V is TRBV7-2 and J is TRBJ2-5, with D uncertain. Germline CDR1 is SGHTA and CDR2 is FQGNSA. CDR3 length equals 14 residues. Trimming took 0 bases from V and 5 from J, leaving 10 bases between them. The CDR3 loop reads CASSLAQRSETQYF. The CDR3 DNA reads TGTGCCAGCAGCTTAGCCCAACGGTCGGAGACCCAGTACTTC.

The chain combines TRBV29-1 with TRBJ2-2; weak D call: TRBD1 (5 bases). The CDR3 runs to 12 residues. The germline V gene has CDR1 SQVTM and CDR2 ANQGSEA. The CDR3 reads CVEQVLTGELFF. The CDR3 nucleotides are TGCGTGGAACAGGTCCTCACCGGGGAGCTGTTTTTT.

This clone occurred a few times. This sample includes further DNA sequences coding for the same CDR3. The CDR3 nucleotides are TGTGCCAGCAGCCACCCAGCGGAGACCCAGTACTTC. The encoded protein is CASSHPAETQYF. This chain connects TRBV5-4 to TRBJ2-5; D call uncertain. V lost 4 bases, J lost 5 bases, and 9 bases lay in between. The V gene's germline CDR1 is SGHNT and CDR2 YYREEE (reference sequence). This CDR3 is 12 amino acids long.

The V call is TRBV29-1, the J call TRBJ1-2, with D tentatively TRBD1 (5 bases). The germline V gene has CDR1 SQVTM and CDR2 ANQGSEA. The CDR3 runs 11 residues. The V end lost 6 bases, the J end lost 4 bases, and 9 bases lay between the germline ends. The CDR3 nucleotides are TGCAGCGTCAGGGACCCCTATGGCTACACCTTC. Translated: CSVRDPYGYTF. The full variable domain, completed using reference TRBV29-1 and TRBJ1-2, is SAVISQKPSRDICQRGTSLTIQCQVDSQVTMMFWYRQQPGQSLTLIATANQGSEATYESGFVIDKFPISRPNLTFSTLTVSNMSPEDSSIYLCSVRDPYGYTFGSGTRLTVV.

This clone was found a few times. J is TRBJ1-4 and V is TRBV14, with 8 bases aligning to TRBD1. The CDR3 is 13 amino acids. CDR1 and CDR2 from the germline V gene are SGHDN and FVKESK. Trimming took 8 bases from V and 9 from J; bases not matched to a gene: 8. The CDR3 DNA is TGTGCCAGCTCCGGCACAGGGGGAAAAAAACTGTTTTTT. This encodes CASSGTGGKKLFF.

V is TRBV7-2 and J is TRBJ1-2; D is uncertain. Trimming left V 7 bases short and J 4 bases short, with 22 bases between. Per germline, CDR1 SGHTA and CDR2 FQGNSA. The CDR3 covers 16 residues. The CDR3 reads CASTTSVGGYFYGYTF. The CDR3 DNA reads TGTGCCAGCACCACCTCGGTGGGAGGGTATTTCTATGGCTACACCTTC.

V and J are TRBV6-5 and TRBJ2-3; D remains unclear. V was pared by 2 bases and J by 5 bases, with 2 bases between. There are 11 residues in the CDR3. The germline V gene encodes CDR1 MNHEY and CDR2 SVGAGI. The CDR3 is CASSYGDTQYF. The CDR3 DNA reads as TGTGCCAGCAGTTACGGAGATACGCAGTATTTT.

This clone was seen only a few times. This chain links TRBV5-6 with TRBJ2-1; D uncertain. The germline CDR1 and CDR2 sequences are SGHDT and YYEEEE. The V gene lost 0 bases and the J gene lost 8 bases, with 6 bases spanning the gap. The CDR3 extends over 12 amino acids. The CDR3 nucleotides are TGTGCCAGCAGCTTGGCCGAGTATGAGCAGTTCTTC. Its translation is CASSLAEYEQFF.

This clone was detected a few times. The chain couples TRBV5-6 to TRBJ2-7, with D unclear. The CDR3 loop spans 12 amino acids. Germline loops: CDR1 SGHDT, CDR2 YYEEEE. V lost 8 bases and J lost 3, with 12 bases in between. The CDR3 sequence is CASSREYYEQYF. As DNA, the CDR3 is TGTGCCAGTTCTAGAGAATACTACGAGCAGTACTTC.

V is TRBV2 and J is TRBJ2-1; D not certain. V was cut by 4 bases and J by 5 bases, with 3 bases left in between. Germline assignment: CDR1 SNHLY and CDR2 FYNNEI. CDR3 length equals 11 residues. CDR3 residues: CASSANNEQFF. DNA for the CDR3: TGTGCCAGCAGTGCCAACAATGAGCAGTTCTTC.

This clone was found a few times. The chain couples TRBV25-1 to TRBJ1-1, with D unclear. The germline V gene has CDR1 MGHDK and CDR2 SYGVNS. V lost 9 bases, J lost 4 bases, and 15 bases lay in between. This CDR3 has 13 amino acids. CDR3 sequence reads: CASSWGAPTEAFF. The CDR3 DNA reads as TGTGCCAGTTCTTGGGGAGCACCCACTGAAGCTTTCTTT.

The chain uses TRBV5-1 and TRBJ2-7; no definite D call. The CDR3 contains 13 residues. Trimming removed 0 bases from V and 6 bases from J, with 10 bases in between. Germline V gene data show CDR1 as SGHRS and CDR2 as YFSETQ. This CDR3 is CASSLVSGSEQYF. The CDR3 DNA reads as TGCGCCAGCAGCTTGGTATCTGGGTCCGAGCAGTACTTC. Supplemented by reference TRBV5-1 and TRBJ2-7, the full variable domain reads KAGVTQTPRYLIKTRGQQVTLSCSPISGHRSVSWYQQTPGQGLQFLFEYFSETQRNKGNFPGRFSGRQFSNSRSEMNVSTLELGDSALYLCASSLVSGSEQYFGPGTRLTVT.

The chain couples TRBV29-1 to TRBJ1-2; no definite D call. The CDR3 runs to 10 residues. The V end was cut by 4 bases, the J end by 8 bases, with 8 bases between. CDR1 and CDR2 from the germline V gene are SQVTM and ANQGSEA. DNA of the CDR3: TGCAGCGTTGGTTTAGCCGGCTACACCTTC. Protein product: CSVGLAGYTF.

Details on this clone: Other DNA sequences within the sample encode an identical CDR3. The J gene is TRBJ2-3, the V gene TRBV19, with D perhaps matching TRBD2 (6 bases). Germline loops: CDR1 LNHDA, CDR2 SQIVND (reference sequence). V lost 3 bases to trimming and J lost 3 bases, with 10 bases between them. There are 14 residues in the CDR3. The DNA for the CDR3 is TGTGCCAGTAGTATTGGACTACCTACAGATACGCAGTATTTT. Its translation is CASSIGLPTDTQYF.

This clone has just one count. The J gene is TRBJ1-3, the V gene TRBV7-2; D is possibly TRBD1 (5 bases). The V end lost 5 bases, the J end lost 7 bases, and 18 bases lay between the germline ends. The CDR3 has 15 residues. Germline V gene data show CDR1 as SGHTA and CDR2 as FQGNSA. CDR3 amino acids: CASSDGSNRGNTIYF. In DNA, the CDR3 is TGTGCCAGCAGCGACGGGTCAAATCGGGGGAACACCATATATTTT.

V and J are TRBV7-3 and TRBJ1-4; the D is unclear. Trimming pared 1 base from V and 2 bases from J, leaving 8 bases between. Germline CDR1 SGHTA, CDR2 FQGTGA. This CDR3 spans 15 amino acids. CDR3 DNA sequence: TGTGCCAGCAGCTTAAGCGGACGGACTAATGAAAAACTGTTTTTT. This sequence encodes CASSLSGRTNEKLFF.